These T cell receptor beta chains were read from a single sample in a study of radiotherapy plus CTLA-4 blockade in lung cancer. TCRdb keeps only in-frame clones here, not all; method: immunoSEQ multiplex PCR. Of roughly 85,000 clones listed, 85% to 90% are singletons. Source: peripheral blood, taken from a patient treated with radiotherapy plus ipilimumab. These receptors came from a human donor with non-small cell lung cancer that progressed on radiotherapy plus ipilimumab. Both conserved end residues are part of each CDR3. Fields, in order: J gene, D gene, V gene, clone size, CDR3 DNA, CDR3 protein. The D gene is left open where the match is weak. Size values are once, few and many counts, or a class for expanded clones, and some rows have none.

TRBJ2-1 | NA | TRBV5-6 | NA | TGTGCCTCCGGTGTCAATGAGCAGTTCTTC | CASGVNEQFF
TRBJ2-1 | NA | TRBV6-1 | NA | TGTGCCAGCAGTGAACGGCTAGGGCCGGTCTTC | CASSERLGPVF
TRBJ1-4 | NA | TRBV4-3 | NA | TGCGCCAGCAGCCAAGATCTCCGGGGCGCTTGGAACGAAAAACTGTTTTTT | CASSQDLRGAWNEKLFF
TRBJ1-1 | NA | TRBV19 | NA | TGTGCCAGCCTGACGGGAGGGAACACTGAAGCTTTCTTT | CASLTGGNTEAFF
TRBJ1-4 | NA | TRBV10-3 | medium-sized | TGTGCCTCTGGGGGGTTGCGGGAAAAACTGTTTTTT | CASGGLREKLFF
TRBJ2-6 | TRBD1 | TRBV4-1 | NA | TGCGCCAGCAGCCATCTCCCGGGACAGGGGACACAGGGGGCCAACGTCCTGACTTTC | CASSHLPGQGTQGANVLTF
TRBJ2-2 | TRBD2 | TRBV5-1 | NA | TGCGCCAGCACCGGGACTACCAACACCGGGGAGCTGTTTTTT | CASTGTTNTGELFF
TRBJ2-7 | NA | TRBV7-2 | NA | TGTGCCAGCAGCTTAGCAAGCGGCAGCTCCTACGAGCAGTACTTC | CASSLASGSSYEQYF
TRBJ2-3 | NA | TRBV5-1 | NA | TGCGCCAGCAAGGGGTCAGTGGCGCAGTATTTT | CASKGSVAQYF
TRBJ1-2 | NA | TRBV30 | NA | TGTGCCTGGAGTGTCGGTCCCCTGGGGGAGTATGGCTACACCTTC | CAWSVGPLGEYGYTF
TRBJ1-2 | TRBD1 | TRBV19 | NA | TGTGCCACCAGGGGTCCAGGGGGCTATGGCTACACCTTC | CATRGPGGYGYTF
TRBJ1-1 | NA | TRBV7-2 | few | TGTGCCAGCAGCCCGGTGGGGCAGGGAGGAACTTTCTTT | CASSPVGQGGTFF
TRBJ2-7 | NA | TRBV7-9 | NA | TGTGCCAGCAGCTTAAAAGACTACGAGCAGTACTTC | CASSLKDYEQYF
TRBJ2-3 | TRBD2 | TRBV7-8 | NA | TGTGCCAGCAGCTTAGGTGTAGCGGGGGTGAGGGTGGATACGCAGTATTTT | CASSLGVAGVRVDTQYF
TRBJ1-5 | NA | TRBV6-1 | NA | TGTGCCAGCAGTGAGCACAGGGCCAATCAGCCCCAGCATTTT | CASSEHRANQPQHF
TRBJ1-1 | NA | TRBV28 | NA | TGTGCCAGCCGGACCCTAGCCCGCGACACTGAAGCTTTCTTT | CASRTLARDTEAFF
TRBJ2-1 | TRBD2 | TRBV11-2 | NA | TGTGCCAGCAGCTCCGAAAGCGGGGGGGCCTGGAATGAGCAGTTCTTC | CASSSESGGAWNEQFF
TRBJ2-2 | TRBD1 | TRBV7-2 | once | TGTGCCAGCAGCCGATACGCCGGGACAGGGGCCGGGGAGCTGTTTTTT | CASSRYAGTGAGELFF
TRBJ2-7 | NA | TRBV10-3 | once | TGTGCCATCACCAAGGACCAGGGAACCTACGAGCAGTACTTC | CAITKDQGTYEQYF
TRBJ2-1 | NA | TRBV7-3 | NA | TGTGCCAGCAGCTTTACACGAAATGAGCAGTTCTTC | CASSFTRNEQFF
TRBJ2-1 | TRBD1 | TRBV5-6 | once | TGTGCCAGCAGCGCGGGACAGGGGGCCTACAATGAGCAGTTCTTC | CASSAGQGAYNEQFF
TRBJ2-3 | TRBD1 | TRBV5-1 | NA | TGCGCCAGCAGCAGGGGACAGGGTACCGTCGATACGCAGTATTTT | CASSRGQGTVDTQYF
TRBJ1-5 | NA | TRBV19 | NA | TGTGCCAGTAGTATGCCGCCACCTAGCAATCAGCCCCAGCATTTT | CASSMPPPSNQPQHF
TRBJ2-3 | NA | TRBV5-1 | NA | TGCGCCAGCAGCTTGTCAGGGTTAGGTAGGACAGATACGCAGTATTTT | CASSLSGLGRTDTQYF
TRBJ1-5 | NA | TRBV7-2 | few | TGTGCCAGCAGCTTAGAGTGGGCAGGGTCTCAGCCCCAGCATTTT | CASSLEWAGSQPQHF
TRBJ2-7 | TRBD2 | TRBV4-1 | NA | TGCGCCAGCAGCCAAGATGGGACTAGCGGCTCCTACGAGCAGTACTTC | CASSQDGTSGSYEQYF
TRBJ2-7 | TRBD1 | TRBV19 | NA | TGTGCCAGTAGCACGACAGGGGGCAGGCAGTACTTC | CASSTTGGRQYF
TRBJ2-1 | NA | TRBV29-1 | NA | TGCAGCGTACTAGGGGCCCCTCCGACCTACAATGAGCAGTTCTTC | CSVLGAPPTYNEQFF